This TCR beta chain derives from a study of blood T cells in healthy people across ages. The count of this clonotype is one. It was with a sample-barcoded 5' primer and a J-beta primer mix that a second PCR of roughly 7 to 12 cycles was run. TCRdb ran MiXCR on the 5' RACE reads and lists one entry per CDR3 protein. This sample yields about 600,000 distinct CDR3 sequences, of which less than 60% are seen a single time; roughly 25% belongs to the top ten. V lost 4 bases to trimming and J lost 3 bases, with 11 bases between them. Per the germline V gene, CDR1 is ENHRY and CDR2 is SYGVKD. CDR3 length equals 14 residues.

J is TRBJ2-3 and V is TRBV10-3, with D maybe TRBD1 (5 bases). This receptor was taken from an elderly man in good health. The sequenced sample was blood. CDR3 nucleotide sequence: TGTGCCATCAGTGCGGTCCAGGGAACAGATACGCAGTATTTT. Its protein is CAISAVQGTDTQYF.